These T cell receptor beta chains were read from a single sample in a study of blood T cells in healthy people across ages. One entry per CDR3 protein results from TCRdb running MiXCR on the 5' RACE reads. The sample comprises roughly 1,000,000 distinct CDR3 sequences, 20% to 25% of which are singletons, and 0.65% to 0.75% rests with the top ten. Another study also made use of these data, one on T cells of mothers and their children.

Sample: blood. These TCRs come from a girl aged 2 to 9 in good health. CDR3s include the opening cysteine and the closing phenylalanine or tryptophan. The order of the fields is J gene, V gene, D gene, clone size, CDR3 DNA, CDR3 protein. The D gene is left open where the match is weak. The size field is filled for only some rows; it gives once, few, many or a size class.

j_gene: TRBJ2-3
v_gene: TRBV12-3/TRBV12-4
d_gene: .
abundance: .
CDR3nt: TGTGCCAGCAGGTCCGTCGGAGCAGATGCGCAGTATTTT
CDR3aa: CASRSVGADAQYF

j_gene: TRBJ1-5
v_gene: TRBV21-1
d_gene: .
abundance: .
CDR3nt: TGTGCCAGCAGCAAAGGGGGCTTGGGACAGGGCGGACATCAGCCCCAGCATTTT
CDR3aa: CASSKGGLGQGGHQPQHF

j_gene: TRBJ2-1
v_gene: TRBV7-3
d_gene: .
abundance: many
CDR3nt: TGTGCCAGCAGCCCCCCTGGGAGCTCCTACAATGAGCAGTTCTTC
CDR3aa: CASSPPGSSYNEQFF

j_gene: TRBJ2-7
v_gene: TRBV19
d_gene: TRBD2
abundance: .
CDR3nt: TGTGCCAGTAGTCCCTCCCGGGAGGACGAGCAGTACTTC
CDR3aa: CASSPSREDEQYF

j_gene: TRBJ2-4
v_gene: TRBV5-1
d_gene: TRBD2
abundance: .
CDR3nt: TGCGCCAGCAGCCCAACGGGGCTAGCGGGAGTTAACATTCAGTACTTC
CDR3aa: CASSPTGLAGVNIQYF

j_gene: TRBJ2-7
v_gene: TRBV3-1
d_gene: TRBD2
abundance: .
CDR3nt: TGTGCCAGCAGCCCGAGCGGAGCGGGAAGGTACGAGCAGTACTTC
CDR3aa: CASSPSGAGRYEQYF

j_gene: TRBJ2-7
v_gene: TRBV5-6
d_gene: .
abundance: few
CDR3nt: TGTGCCAGCAGCTTGGTGGCAGCCACCTACGAGCAGTACTTC
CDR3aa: CASSLVAATYEQYF

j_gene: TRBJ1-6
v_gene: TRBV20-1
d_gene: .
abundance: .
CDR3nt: TGCAGTGCTAGCCCCGAAGTGAGAGGTAGCTCCTATAATTCACCCCTCCACTTT
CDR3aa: CSASPEVRGSSYNSPLHF

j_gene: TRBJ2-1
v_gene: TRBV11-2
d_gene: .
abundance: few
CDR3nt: TGTGCCAGCAGGGGTGGAACGCACAATGAGCAGTTCTTC
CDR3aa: CASRGGTHNEQFF

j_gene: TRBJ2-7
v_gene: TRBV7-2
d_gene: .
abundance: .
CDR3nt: TGTGCCAGCAGCTTAGCGGAGGCAGGACTCGAGCAGTACTTC
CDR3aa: CASSLAEAGLEQYF

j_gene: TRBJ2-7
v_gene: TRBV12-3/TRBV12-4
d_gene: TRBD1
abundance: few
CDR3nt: TGTGCCAGCAGGACCCGGGACAGTCCCTACGAGCAGTACTTC
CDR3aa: CASRTRDSPYEQYF

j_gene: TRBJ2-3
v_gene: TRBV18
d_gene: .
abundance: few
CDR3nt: TGTGCCAGCTCACCGCGCCTACTCGATACGCAGTATTTT
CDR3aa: CASSPRLLDTQYF

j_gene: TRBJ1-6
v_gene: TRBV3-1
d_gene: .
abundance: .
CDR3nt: TGTGCCAGCAGCCAAGATGCGGGGCCCCTCCACTTT
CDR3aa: CASSQDAGPLHF

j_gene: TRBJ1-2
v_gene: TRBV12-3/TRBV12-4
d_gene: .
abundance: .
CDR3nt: TGTGCCAGCAGTCCTGGGCCCCGGATGGGCTACACCTTC
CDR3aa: CASSPGPRMGYTF

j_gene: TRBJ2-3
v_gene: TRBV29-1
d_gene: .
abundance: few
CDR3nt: TGCAGCGTTGTAGAGGATACGCAGTATTTT
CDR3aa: CSVVEDTQYF

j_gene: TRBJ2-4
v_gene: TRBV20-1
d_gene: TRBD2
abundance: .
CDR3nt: TGCAGTGCTAGAGATAGACCGGGAGGGAAAAACATTCAGTACTTC
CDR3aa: CSARDRPGGKNIQYF

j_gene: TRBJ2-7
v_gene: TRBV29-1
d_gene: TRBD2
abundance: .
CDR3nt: TGCAGCGTTATGACAGCGGGGCCGGCCTACGAGCAGTACTTC
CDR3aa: CSVMTAGPAYEQYF

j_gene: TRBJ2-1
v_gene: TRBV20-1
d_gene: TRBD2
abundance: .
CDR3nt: TGCAGTGCCATGCCGGGGGAGGGTAGAGGAGATGAGCAGTTCTTC
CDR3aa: CSAMPGEGRGDEQFF

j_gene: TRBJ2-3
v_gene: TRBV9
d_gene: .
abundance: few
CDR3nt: TGTGCCAGCAGCACCCGGACTCAAGATACGCAGTATTTT
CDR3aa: CASSTRTQDTQYF

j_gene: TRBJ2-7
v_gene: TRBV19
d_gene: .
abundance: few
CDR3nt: TGTGCCAGTAGTATTCAGGGGGGCGAGCAGTACTTC
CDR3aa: CASSIQGGEQYF

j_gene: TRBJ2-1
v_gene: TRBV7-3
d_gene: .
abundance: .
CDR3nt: TGTGCCGGCAGCTTAACGCCCAGCTACAATGAGCAGTTCTTC
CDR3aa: CAGSLTPSYNEQFF

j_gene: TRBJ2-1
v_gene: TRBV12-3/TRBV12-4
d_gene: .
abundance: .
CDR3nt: TGTGCCAGCAGTGTCGGGTACCCGGACTACAATGAGCAGTTCTTC
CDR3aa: CASSVGYPDYNEQFF

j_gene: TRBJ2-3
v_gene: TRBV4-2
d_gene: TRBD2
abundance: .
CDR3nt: TGTGCCAGCAGCCCTTCGGCTAGCGGGGACCTTAGCACAGATACGCAGTATTTT
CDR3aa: CASSPSASGDLSTDTQYF

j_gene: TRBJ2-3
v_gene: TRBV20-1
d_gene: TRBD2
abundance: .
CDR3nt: TGCAGTGCTAGGGGACTAGGGAGCACAGATACGCAGTATTTT
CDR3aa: CSARGLGSTDTQYF